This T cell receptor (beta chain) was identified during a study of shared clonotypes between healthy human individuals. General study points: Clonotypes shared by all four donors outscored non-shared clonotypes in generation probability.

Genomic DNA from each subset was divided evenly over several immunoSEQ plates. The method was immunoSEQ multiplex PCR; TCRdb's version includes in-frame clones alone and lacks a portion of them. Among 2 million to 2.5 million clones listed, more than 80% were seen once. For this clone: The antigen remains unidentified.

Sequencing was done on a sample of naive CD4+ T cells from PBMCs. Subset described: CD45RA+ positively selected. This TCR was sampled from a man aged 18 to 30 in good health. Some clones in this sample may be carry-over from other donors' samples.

DNA of the CDR3: TGTGCCACCGCTCGGGACAGGGGTCTGGGGGAGACCCAGTACTTC. This codes for CATARDRGLGETQYF. The chain links TRBV15 to TRBJ2-5, with TRBD1 identical over 10 bases. Per germline, CDR1 LNHNV and CDR2 YYDKDF (reference sequence). The CDR3 runs 15 residues. The V and J ends lost 8 bases and 5 bases, in that order; junction bases with no gene match: 11.